The clone carrying this T cell receptor (beta chain) has a handful of counts. Antigen: not known. The data derive from a study of molecular identifiers for immune sequencing clone quantification. Study-level results: The share of molecules held by clones above 20 RNA copies was over 97% in effector cells and under 1% in naive cells.

TCR libraries were built in bulk with a published protocol and specific TCR primers. TCRdb processed the PCR reads anew with MiXCR; each CDR3 protein has one entry. The table includes about 640,000 distinct CDR3 sequences, about 20% detected once. The CDR3 consists of 14 residues. Germline values: CDR1 LNHDA, CDR2 SQIVND (reference sequence). V gave up 4 bases and J gave up 0 bases, with 9 bases separating them. This clonotype originated in a human donor in good health. Some libraries in this study had Jurkat cell RNA spiked in. The specimen was naive CD8+ T cells from blood, with Jurkat cell RNA spiked in. Subset given: FACS-sorted CD8+CD4-CCR7+CD45RA+ naive T cells. The rearrangement uses TRBV19 and TRBJ2-5; D is undetermined. The CDR3 DNA is TGTGCCAGTAGTACCTTCATGTACCAAGAGACCCAGTACTTC. It codes for CASSTFMYQETQYF.